What follows is one T cell receptor (beta chain) and its context. As yet, its antigen is unknown. It is unclear where the CDR3 begins or ends on the DNA, so no DNA is shown, and the CDR3 is as TCRdb lists it. The length of the CDR3 is 14 amino acids, counting both ends. Germline V gives CDR1 MNHEY, CDR2 SVGAGI. These data originate in a study of T-cell memory formation after mild COVID-19. Study-level background: The study found TCR clusters largely donor specific.

Findings and limits, study-wide: Contracting CD8+ clones were enriched in EMRA, CD4+ mainly in CM and EM. Clones shrinking between day 15 and 85 showed a balanced CD4/CD8 split, and those that grew later tilted toward CD4+. Pre-infection memory harbored some responding clones, suggesting cross-reactive memory joined.

MiXCR, applied by TCRdb to the 5' RACE reads, yields one record per CDR3 protein. This table holds about 400,000 distinct CDR3 sequences, about a sixth found once. Sequenced material: PBMCs or a T cell subset sorted from them (not recorded which). The receptor's source is a young man who had mild COVID-19 (a few samples of this study predate the infection). Cell type and time point are not known. V and J are TRBV6-5 and TRBJ1-2; TRBD1, the D gene given by the table, was not confirmed from the DNA. The CDR3 sequence: CDVARGAANYGYTF.